This TCR beta chain is drawn from a study of CD8 T cells in Susac syndrome. Unmatched junction bases numbered 12, after V lost 5 bases and J lost 7 bases. In germline, CDR1 is MNHEY, CDR2 SMNVEV (reference sequence). This CDR3 is 15 amino acids long. It was with random hexamers that about 0.45 to 1 ug RNA was reverse transcribed. TCRdb re-analysed the immunoSEQ multiplex PCR reads in MiXCR, keeping a single row per CDR3 protein. The data show around 230,000 distinct CDR3 sequences, 95% seen once. The sample consisted of CD4+ T cells from PBMCs. The sequence was collected from a human donor with multiple sclerosis. This sequence joins TRBV27 and TRBJ1-2; 8 positions match TRBD1. CDR3 region: CASSKAGGAGGGYTF. The CDR3 nucleotides read TGTGCCAGCAGTAAGGCAGGGGGCGCTGGGGGTGGCTACACCTTC.